This T cell receptor (beta chain) was documented in a study of CD8 T cells in ankylosing spondylitis. Overall study findings and caveats: Disease-associated clonotypes exhibited CD8+ identity and were relatively infrequent in peripheral blood. Reportedly, disease-linked clones are significantly enriched in ankylosing spondylitis patients' matched synovial fluid. Ankylosing spondylitis blood appeared to carry a characteristic TCR beta motif of roughly eight highly homologous variants. Existing reports had already noted some motif variants in reactive arthritis synovial fluid and blood.

Researchers built TCR beta libraries using quantitative 5'-RACE with molecular barcodes. MiXCR, run by TCRdb on the 5' RACE reads, gives a single entry per CDR3 protein. Of around 430,000 distinct CDR3 sequences in the sample, over 15% were seen once. CDR3 length: 16 residues. V dropped 1 base and J dropped 3; count of bases not matched to a gene: 10. Looked up from germline, CDR1 is DFQATT and CDR2 is SNEGSKA (reference sequence). This clonotype was found a few times. Its antigen is unidentified. The receptor was derived from a male donor with ankylosing spondylitis. Sequencing input: blood, either unsorted or a sorted T cell fraction (not recorded which). This chain links TRBV20-1 with TRBJ2-7; 9 bases are a match to TRBD2. The CDR3 region is CSARGASGVQLYEQYF. CDR3 nucleotide sequence: TGCAGTGCTAGAGGGGCTAGCGGGGTTCAACTCTACGAGCAGTACTTC.